Listed below are T cell receptor beta chains from one sample, sequenced in a study of T cells in Graves' hyperthyroidism and ophthalmopathy. TCRdb reprocessed the multiplex PCR reads with MiXCR, giving one entry per CDR3 protein. Seen here are hundreds of thousands of distinct CDR3 sequences, about 35% observed once, and the top ten hold less than 35%. Specimen: blood. These receptor sequences come from a woman aged 40 to 50 with Graves' hyperthyroidism. Each CDR3 is given with its conserved first and last residue. D genes are given only for firm matches. Where a row states a size, it is once, few, many or the class of an expanded clone; other rows omit it.

j_call d_call v_call clone_size cdr3_nt cdr3_aa
TRBJ1-1 - TRBV20-1 many TGCAGTGCTAACCTGGGACGGTCGAACACTGAAGCTTTCTTT CSANLGRSNTEAFF
TRBJ2-5 TRBD2 TRBV24-1 - TGTGCCACCAGTGCCCTTGCGGGAGCGATCCAAGAGACCCAGTACTTC CATSALAGAIQETQYF
TRBJ2-2 - TRBV7-9 few TGTGCCAGCAGCCCCCCAAACGGCGGCCGGGGGGAGCTGTTTTTT CASSPPNGGRGELFF
TRBJ1-2 - TRBV3-1 - TGTGCCAGCAGCCAAGACGGGGACTACTATGGCTACACCTTC CASSQDGDYYGYTF
TRBJ1-5 TRBD1 TRBV6-5 - TGTGCCAGCAGCGAATGGTCCGGGACAGGGGTAACCCAGCATTTT CASSEWSGTGVTQHF
TRBJ1-6 TRBD1 TRBV7-9 few TGTGCCAGCAGCCAAAGACAGGGGGCCTTCGATTCACCCCTCCACTTT CASSQRQGAFDSPLHF
TRBJ2-3 TRBD2 TRBV29-1 - TGCAGCGTTGACAAGCGGGGGACCACAGATACGCAGTATTTT CSVDKRGTTDTQYF
TRBJ1-5 - TRBV10-3 - TGTGCCATCAGTTTTGATCAGCCCCAGCATTTT CAISFDQPQHF
TRBJ1-1 - TRBV4-1 - TGCGCCAGCAGCCAAGATCGGGTTCAGGGGACTGAAGCTTTCTTT CASSQDRVQGTEAFF
TRBJ2-5 - TRBV20-1 many TGCAGTGCCAAGGGACCGTACCAAGAGACCCAGTACTTC CSAKGPYQETQYF
TRBJ1-6 TRBD1 TRBV12-3/TRBV12-4 - TGTGCCAGCAGTCCTCGACCCGGGACAGGGGGTTATTCCTATAATTCACCCCTCCACTTT CASSPRPGTGGYSYNSPLHF
TRBJ2-5 TRBD1 TRBV7-2 few TGTGCCAGCAGCGCGGACAGGACCTTCCAAGAGACCCAGTACTTC CASSADRTFQETQYF
TRBJ2-5 TRBD2 TRBV20-1 - TGCAGTGCTATGGGACTAGCGGGGGGCCAAGAGGCCCAGTACTTC CSAMGLAGGQEAQYF
TRBJ1-1 TRBD1 TRBV9 - TGTGCCAGCAGCCCACTCGCACCCCGGGACAGGGAACCCACTGAAGCTTTCTTT CASSPLAPRDREPTEAFF
TRBJ1-5 - TRBV12-5 few TGTGCTAGTGGCCCCGTCCAACCCCAGCATTTT CASGPVQPQHF
TRBJ1-1 - TRBV12-3/TRBV12-4 many TGTGCCAGCAGCTCAGCTTCACAGGTGGAAGCTTTCTTT CASSSASQVEAFF
TRBJ1-2 - TRBV13 few TGTGCCAGCAGCTTAGGCGGCTCGGGGGCATATCGGGGCTACACCTTC CASSLGGSGAYRGYTF
TRBJ1-2 TRBD1 TRBV4-1 - TGCGCCAGCAGCCAAGTGCAACAGGGGGCGCTTGGCTACACCTTC CASSQVQQGALGYTF
TRBJ2-7 TRBD2 TRBV13 - TGTGCCAGCAGCCCCGGACTAGCGGGAGGCGAAACTTACGAGCAGTACTTC CASSPGLAGGETYEQYF
TRBJ1-5 - TRBV7-3 many TGTGCCAGCAGCGAAGAACGGGGCCAGCCCCAGCATTTT CASSEERGQPQHF
TRBJ2-7 TRBD1 TRBV25-1 many TGTGCCAGCAGTGGCCAGGGGGCGAGAGAGCAGTACTTC CASSGQGAREQYF
TRBJ1-3 - TRBV19 many TGTGCCAGCACGACAGTGTTCTCTGGAAACACCATATATTTT CASTTVFSGNTIYF
TRBJ1-5 TRBD1 TRBV12-3/TRBV12-4 many TGTGCCAGCAGTGGATCAGGGGGCAAAGGTCAGCCCCAGCATTTT CASSGSGGKGQPQHF
TRBJ1-1 - TRBV20-1 - TGCAGTGCTTTTGGACAGCCCTATGAAGCTTTCTTT CSAFGQPYEAFF
TRBJ1-1 - TRBV2 many TGTGCCAGCAATGAGTACAGGGTTAACACTGAAGCTTTCTTT CASNEYRVNTEAFF
TRBJ1-2 - TRBV7-2 - TGTGCCAGCAGCCCCGGGACTAGCGGGGGGGCTGGGGGCTACACCTTC CASSPGTSGGAGGYTF
TRBJ2-5 - TRBV20-1 - TGCAGTGCTAGAGATGCGGAAGAACCCACCCAAGAGACCCAGTACTTC CSARDAEEPTQETQYF
TRBJ2-5 TRBD2 TRBV5-4 many TGTGCCAGCAGTAGGAAGGAAGGCGGGAGTGGCCAGTACTTC CASSRKEGGSGQYF
TRBJ1-6 TRBD1 TRBV30 - TGTGCCTGGAGCCTAGGGACAGTCTTGAATTCACCCCTCCACTTT CAWSLGTVLNSPLHF
TRBJ2-5 TRBD2 TRBV9 few TGTGCCAGCAGCGTGAATAGCGGGGGGGCCGTTGAGACCCAGTACTTC CASSVNSGGAVETQYF
TRBJ1-2 - TRBV20-1 - TGCAGTGCTAGGAGTGGGGCGCAGTATGGCTACACCTTC CSARSGAQYGYTF
TRBJ1-6 TRBD1 TRBV5-1 few TGCGCCAGCAGCTCCCGGGACAGGGATGGAAATTCACCCCTCCACTTT CASSSRDRDGNSPLHF
TRBJ1-2 TRBD1 TRBV13 few TGTGCCAGCAGCCCTAAAGGGGGACAGGGTAACTATGGCTACACCTTC CASSPKGGQGNYGYTF
TRBJ2-7 - TRBV10-3 - TGTGCCAGCAGTCCTGGGACTCTCCCCTACGAGCAGTACTTC CASSPGTLPYEQYF
TRBJ1-2 - TRBV10-3 many TGTGCCATCAGTGAGGGAACGCCGTATGGCTACACCTTC CAISEGTPYGYTF
TRBJ1-5 - TRBV12-3/TRBV12-4 - TGTGCCAGCAGTTCTCGACGCCAGCCCCAGCATTTT CASSSRRQPQHF
TRBJ1-2 - TRBV3-1 few TGTGCCAGCAGCCAAATCGAGGGACTGAACTATGGCTACACCTTC CASSQIEGLNYGYTF
TRBJ2-7 - TRBV28 few TGTGCCAGCAGCTACGGACAGACCAACTACGAGCAGTACTTC CASSYGQTNYEQYF
TRBJ1-6 - TRBV20-1 many TGCAGTGCTACCTTGGGGACGGATAATTCACCCCTCCACTTT CSATLGTDNSPLHF
TRBJ2-7 - TRBV12-3/TRBV12-4 - TGTGCCAGCAGCCGCCTTGTGGGTGGCTACGAGCAGTACTTC CASSRLVGGYEQYF
TRBJ1-6 - TRBV6-5 many TGTGCCAGCATCAATTCGGGGAGTCGTTCACCCCTCCACTTT CASINSGSRSPLHF
TRBJ2-2 - TRBV4-2 - TGTGCCAGCAGCCAAGACGCGACACCTTACACCGGGGAGCTGTTTTTT CASSQDATPYTGELFF
TRBJ1-5 - TRBV3-1 - TGTGCCAGCAGCCTCGGTAGAGGGCCTCAGCCCCAGCATTTT CASSLGRGPQPQHF
TRBJ1-1 - TRBV30 - TGTGCCTGGAGTGTGAATTCTCGGCACCGCACTGAAGCTTTCTTT CAWSVNSRHRTEAFF
TRBJ1-1 TRBD1 TRBV4-1 - TGCGCCAGCAGCCTTCAAGACAGGGGGGGGACTGAAGCTTTCTTT CASSLQDRGGTEAFF
TRBJ1-3 - TRBV15 many TGTGCCACCAGCAGAGACGAGGTTCTATCTGGAAACACCATATATTTT CATSRDEVLSGNTIYF
TRBJ1-2 - TRBV4-3 few TGCGCCAGCAGCCAAGTTGTTTCGAACTATGGCTACACCTTC CASSQVVSNYGYTF